What follows are 7 T cell receptor beta chains derived from one specimen sequenced in a study of beta chain features in type 1 diabetes. Their antigen targets remain unknown. Points from the study as a whole: There was a moderate but significant shortening of TCRB CDR3s in all four CD4+ subsets of Type 1 diabetes patients.

Sequenced material consisted of expressed TCRB transcripts (all of the isolated RNA was reverse transcribed). Method: immunoSEQ multiplex PCR; TCRdb's copy keeps in-frame clones and lacks some. Counted here are 250,000 to 350,000 clones, 14% to 15% occurring once; the ten biggest clones make up 0.015% to 0.017%. The sequenced sample was naive CD4+ T cells from blood. These receptor sequences come from a man between 18 and 29 years old with type 1 diabetes.

The V and J genes are TRBV15 and TRBJ2-2, with 9 nucleotides matching TRBD2. The V gene's germline CDR1 is LNHNV and CDR2 YYDKDF (reference sequence). This CDR3 contains 16 residues. The J segment lost 1 base and the V segment lost 7 bases, leaving 7 bases of the junction unmatched. CDR3 coding DNA: TGTGCCACCATTGGGCGCGGGAGGGAGAACACCGGGGAGCTGTTTTTT. Protein: CATIGRGRENTGELFF. Combining the CDR3 with reference TRBV15 and TRBJ2-2 gives the whole variable domain DAMVIQNPRYQVTQFGKPVTLSCSQTLNHNVMYWYQQKSSQAPKLLFHYYDKDFNNEADTPDNFQSRRPNTSFCFLDIRSPGLGDTAMYLCATIGRGRENTGELFFGEGSRLTVL.

The CDR3 region has the DNA TGCAGCGGGGGGCCAGATACGCAGTATTTT. This encodes CSGGPDTQYF. J is TRBJ2-3 and V is TRBV29-1, with a possible D match to TRBD1 (6 bases). CDR1 is SQVTM, CDR2 ANQGSEA, per germline. V was shortened by 7 bases and J by 4 bases, with 6 bases between the two germline ends. The CDR3 covers 10 residues.

The chain joins TRBV29-1 to TRBJ1-1; tentatively, D is TRBD1 (5 bases). The germline V gene encodes CDR1 SQVTM and CDR2 ANQGSEA. V was pared by 6 bases and J by 4 bases, with 18 bases between. The CDR3 sequence is 14 residues long. CDR3 amino acids: CSVATLSGGTEAFF. CDR3 coding DNA: TGCAGCGTCGCGACTCTATCCGGGGGCACTGAAGCTTTCTTT.

The gene calls are TRBV19 and TRBJ2-7, with D possibly TRBD1 on 5 matching bases. V lost 3 bases and J lost 1, with 13 bases in between. The CDR3 is made up of 15 amino acids. Germline assignment: CDR1 LNHDA and CDR2 SQIVND (reference sequence). The CDR3 region has the DNA TGTGCCAGTAGTATTTTGTATCAGGGTTCCTACGAGCAGTACTTC. Translated, it gives CASSILYQGSYEQYF.

The CDR3 reads CASSLDIQETQYF. As DNA, the CDR3 is TGCGCCAGCAGCTTGGACATCCAAGAGACCCAGTACTTC. The chain has TRBV5-1 and TRBJ2-5; the D is unclear. Germline assignment: CDR1 SGHRS and CDR2 YFSETQ. This CDR3 region has 13 residues. The V gene lost 0 bases and the J gene lost 1 base, with 4 bases spanning the gap.

The chain recombines TRBV7-9 with TRBJ2-1, with 8 bases identical to TRBD2. Germline CDR1 and CDR2: SEHNR and FQNEAQ (reference sequence). This CDR3 has 15 residues. The V segment lost 1 base and the J segment 10 bases; nucleotides outside the gene matches: 9. CDR3 sequence (DNA): TGTGCCAGCAGCTTAGGGGGAACCCCGGGGGGGGAGCAGTTCTTC. Its protein product is CASSLGGTPGGEQFF.

In its sample, this clone was seen a few times. Additional DNA sequences in this sample encode the identical CDR3. The V and J genes are TRBV7-9 and TRBJ2-3, with 7 nucleotides matching TRBD1. The CDR3 is made up of 15 amino acids. The germline V gene has CDR1 SEHNR and CDR2 FQNEAQ (reference sequence). Unmatched junction bases numbered 7, after V lost 6 bases and J lost 1 base. CDR3 sequence reads: CASSQPGQGTDTQYF. CDR3 coding DNA: TGTGCCAGCAGTCAACCCGGACAGGGCACAGATACGCAGTATTTT.